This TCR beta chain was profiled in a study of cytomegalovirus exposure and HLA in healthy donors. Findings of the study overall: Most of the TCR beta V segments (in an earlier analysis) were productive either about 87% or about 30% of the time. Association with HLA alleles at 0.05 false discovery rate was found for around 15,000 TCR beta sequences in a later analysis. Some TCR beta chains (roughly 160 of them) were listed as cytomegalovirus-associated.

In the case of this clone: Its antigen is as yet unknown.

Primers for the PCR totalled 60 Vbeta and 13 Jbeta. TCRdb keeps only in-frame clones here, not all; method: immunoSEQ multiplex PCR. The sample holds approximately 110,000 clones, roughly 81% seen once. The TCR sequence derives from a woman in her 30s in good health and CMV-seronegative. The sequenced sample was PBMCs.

CDR3 region: CASSTSSQPQHF. The CDR3 DNA sequence: TGTGCCAGCAGCACTTCAAGCCAGCCCCAGCATTTT. The chain is built from TRBV5-6 and TRBJ1-5; unclear D gene. The CDR3 runs to 12 residues. CDR1 is SGHDT and CDR2 is YYEEEE in the germline V gene. Trimming took off 4 bases at V and 7 bases at J, with 9 bases between the two ends.